This passage covers 9 T cell receptor beta chains from one sample sequenced in a study of T cells after yellow fever vaccination. A single record per CDR3 protein comes from TCRdb applying MiXCR to the 5' RACE reads. Of about 230,000 distinct CDR3 sequences listed, more than 6.5% are singletons. The material sequenced was CD4+ T cells sorted from PBMCs, taken on the day of the yellow fever booster vaccination. The receptor source for this set is a man aged 25-45 years who received the YFV17D yellow fever vaccine.

This clonotype has ten or more counts. The chain joins TRBV6-2 or TRBV6-3 to TRBJ2-2; D is ambiguous. CDR1 is MNHEY and CDR2 is SVGEGT in the germline V gene. The CDR3 is 13 residues long. V lost 1 base and J lost 1, with 1 base in between. Here the CDR3 reads CASSYLNTGELFF. The CDR3 bases are TGTGCCAGCAGTTACTTGAACACCGGGGAGCTGTTTTTT.

This clonotype was seen repeatedly, ten times or more. DNA for the CDR3: TGTGCCAGCAGCTTGTACCTAGCTAATGAGCAGTTCTTC. Translating it yields CASSLYLANEQFF. V and J are TRBV5-5 and TRBJ2-1, with D maybe TRBD2 (5 bases). The CDR3 runs 13 residues. The germline gives CDR1 SGHKS, CDR2 YYEKEE (reference sequence). Trimming removed 1 base from V and 7 bases from J, with 9 bases in between.

This sequence joins TRBV4-3 and TRBJ2-1; the D gene is possibly TRBD2 (5 bases). The CDR3 spans 14 residues. V lost 4 bases and J 6 bases, leaving 13 bases between the germline ends. The germline gives CDR1 LGHNA, CDR2 YSLEER. The CDR3 loop reads CASSPVLEGNEQFF. In DNA, the CDR3 is TGCGCCAGCAGCCCGGTCCTTGAGGGCAATGAGCAGTTCTTC.

This clonotype was detected only a few times. The chain couples TRBV10-3 to TRBJ2-1; 11 nucleotides agree with TRBD2. The V gene end was trimmed by 2 bases and the J gene end by 4 bases; junction bases not matched to a gene: 7. This CDR3 is 17 amino acids long. Germline CDR1 reads ENHRY; CDR2 reads SYGVKD. CDR3: CAISEPFRLAGYNEQFF. The CDR3 DNA follows: TGTGCCATCAGTGAGCCGTTTCGACTAGCGGGGTACAATGAGCAGTTCTTC.

The rearrangement joins TRBV7-2 to TRBJ2-7; possible D gene TRBD1, 5 bases. V lost 4 bases to trimming and J lost 7 bases, with 14 bases between them. CDR3 size: 13 residues. CDR1 is SGHTA and CDR2 is FQGNSA in the germline V gene. The CDR3 bases are TGTGCCAGCAGCTCGAGGCAGGGTTGGGAGCAGTACTTC. Translated: CASSSRQGWEQYF.

This clonotype was detected a few times. The chain employs TRBV7-8 and TRBJ2-1; no clear D. Germline CDR1 SGHVS, CDR2 FQNEAQ. The CDR3 loop spans 16 amino acids. V lost 7 bases to trimming and J lost 4 bases, with 20 bases between them. The DNA for the CDR3 is TGTGCCAGCACCATGATGATAACCACGGCGTACAATGAGCAGTTCTTC. Translation: CASTMMITTAYNEQFF.

V gene TRBV5-1 combines with J gene TRBJ2-7, with 7 bases lining up with TRBD2. Germline V gene data show CDR1 as SGHRS and CDR2 as YFSETQ. Losses at the gene ends were 0 bases for V and 12 bases for J; bases not matched to a gene: 9. The CDR3 is 13 residues long. CDR3 loop: CASSLGGAGVLYF. The CDR3 coding sequence is TGCGCCAGCAGCTTGGGGGGTGCGGGAGTGTTGTACTTC.

This chain uses TRBV4-2 with TRBJ2-7; 9 nucleotides line up with TRBD2. This CDR3 is 18 amino acids long. Germline trimming cut 1 base from V and 6 bases from J; bases unmatched to any gene: 16. Germline lookup yields CDR1 LGHNA and CDR2 YNFKEQ. CDR3 region: CASSQVGRGGRARGEQYF. The CDR3 DNA is TGTGCCAGCAGCCAAGTAGGGAGAGGCGGGAGGGCTCGGGGCGAGCAGTACTTC.

The V and J genes are TRBV4-3 and TRBJ2-7, with TRBD1 matching 9 bases. Germline V CDR1 and CDR2: LGHNA, YSLEER. V trimming: 0 bases; J trimming: 5 bases; junction bases outside the gene matches: 5. The CDR3 is 15 residues long. CDR3 sequence (DNA): TGCGCCAGCAGCCAAGAAGACAGGGGGAGCCACGAGCAGTACTTC. Its translation: CASSQEDRGSHEQYF.